The 14 T cell receptor beta chains in this list originate from one sample, sequenced in a study of blood T cell repertoires in COVID-19. Clones were read by immunoSEQ multiplex PCR, and TCRdb kept only the in-frame ones, dropping some. The sample carries 250,000 or so clones, 85% to 90% recorded once. Material for sequencing was peripheral blood. These receptors came from a woman aged 40 to 50 who had recovered from COVID-19.

This chain joins TRBV5-1 and TRBJ1-1, with TRBD1 matching over 8 bases. The germline CDR1 and CDR2 sequences are SGHRS and YFSETQ. The CDR3 totals 14 residues. Germline trimming cut 0 bases from V and 11 bases from J; bases unmatched to any gene: 9. The CDR3 here is CASSLGDRSPPAFF. CDR3 bases: TGCGCCAGCAGCTTGGGGGACAGGAGCCCTCCCGCTTTCTTT.

The V and J genes are TRBV10-3 and TRBJ2-1; 11 bases line up with TRBD2. The CDR3 extends over 16 amino acids. Per the germline V gene, CDR1 is ENHRY and CDR2 is SYGVKD. The J segment lost 10 bases and the V segment lost 4 bases, leaving 12 bases of the junction unmatched. This CDR3 reads CAISAPLAGGVREQFF. For the CDR3, the DNA is TGTGCCATCAGTGCCCCTCTAGCGGGAGGCGTTAGGGAGCAGTTCTTC.

V is TRBV5-1 and J is TRBJ1-4; the D gene is possibly TRBD1 (5 bases). Germline lookup yields CDR1 SGHRS and CDR2 YFSETQ. Trimming shortened V by 2 bases and J by 0 bases, and 8 bases separated the two germline ends. The CDR3 is made up of 15 amino acids. CDR3 protein: CASSFGTATNEKLFF. The CDR3 coding sequence is TGCGCCAGCAGCTTTGGGACTGCAACTAATGAAAAACTGTTTTTT.

V and J are TRBV7-3 and TRBJ2-3, with D tentatively TRBD2 (6 bases). There are 14 residues in the CDR3. The germline V gene encodes CDR1 SGHTA and CDR2 FQGTGA. Trimming took 5 bases from V and 2 from J, leaving 11 bases between them. This CDR3 is CASSPRGITDTQYF. The DNA for the CDR3 is TGTGCCAGCAGCCCCCGGGGGATCACAGATACGCAGTATTTT.

The chain links TRBV6-6 to TRBJ2-1; D is possibly TRBD1 (6 bases). CDR3 length: 12 amino acids. The V gene's germline CDR1 is MNHNY and CDR2 SVGAGI (reference sequence). V lost 6 bases, J lost 13 bases, and 16 bases lay in between. CDR3 DNA: TGTGCCAGCAGCGACGGGACACGGGATCAGTTCTTC. It specifies CASSDGTRDQFF.

The chain carries TRBV3-1 (or the pseudogene TRBV3-2) and TRBJ2-3; a possible D gene is TRBD2 (5 bases). This CDR3 has 15 amino acids. Looked up from germline, CDR1 is LGHDT and CDR2 is YNNKEL (reference sequence). Trimming removed 2 bases at V and 0 bases at J, with 9 bases between. The CDR3 DNA is TGTGCCAGCAGCCAACCAAGCGGTAGCACAGATACGCAGTATTTT. Residues: CASSQPSGSTDTQYF.

This clone was seen only once. The chain uses TRBV18 and TRBJ2-2; a weak D match, TRBD2 (5 bases). The CDR3 is made up of 17 amino acids. V was trimmed by 3 bases and J by 4 bases, leaving 18 bases between them. Germline V gives CDR1 KGHSH, CDR2 LQKENI. DNA of the CDR3: TGTGCCAGCTCACCCCTAGGGAGAGTGGGGAGCACCGGGGAGCTGTTTTTT. It codes for CASSPLGRVGSTGELFF.

The J gene is TRBJ1-2, the V gene TRBV4-3, with TRBD1 matching over 8 bases. The CDR3 totals 15 residues. Germline CDR1 is LGHNA and CDR2 is YSLEER. Losses at the gene ends were 1 base for V and 5 bases for J; bases not matched to a gene: 6. The chain's CDR3 is CASSQAAGGRYGYTF. The CDR3 nucleotides read TGCGCCAGCAGCCAAGCGGCAGGGGGCAGGTATGGCTACACCTTC.

This chain joins TRBV9 and TRBJ1-1, with D possibly matching TRBD1 (6 bases). The CDR3 covers 14 residues. CDR1 SGDLS and CDR2 YYNGEE come from the germline V gene. The V gene lost 6 bases and the J gene lost 0 bases, with 12 bases spanning the gap. The CDR3 nucleotides read TGTGCCAGCACCCCGGACAGCATGAACACTGAAGCTTTCTTT. Translation: CASTPDSMNTEAFF.

The CDR3 DNA reads TGTGCCAGCAGCGCCACCACAGGGGGCGAGACCCAGTACTTC. This gives the protein CASSATTGGETQYF. This rearrangement joins TRBV5-4 to TRBJ2-5; 9 nucleotides match TRBD1. Trimming took 4 bases from V and 5 from J; bases not matched to a gene: 6. Germline lookup yields CDR1 SGHNT and CDR2 YYREEE (reference sequence). The CDR3 loop spans 14 amino acids.

This chain joins TRBV7-9 and TRBJ2-2, with 9 bases aligning to TRBD2. The germline V gene encodes CDR1 SEHNR and CDR2 FQNEAQ (reference sequence). The CDR3 has 17 amino acids. After removal of 1 base from V and 1 base from J, the junction contained 4 bases not matched to a gene. The CDR3 DNA sequence: TGTGCCAGCAGCTTAGTTGGACTAGCGAGGAACACCGGGGAGCTGTTTTTT. Translation gives CASSLVGLARNTGELFF.

The V call is TRBV30, the J call TRBJ1-2; TRBD1 matches 8 bases. V shed 3 bases and J 4 bases; nucleotides not matched to a gene: 4. The CDR3 spans 13 residues. Germline V gives CDR1 GTSNPN, CDR2 SVGIG (reference sequence). CDR3: CAWRGQETYGYTF. In DNA, the CDR3 is TGTGCCTGGAGGGGACAGGAAACCTATGGCTACACCTTC.

CDR3 DNA: TGTGCCAGTAGTATTGGGTTCGGGGGGGCCAACGTCCTGACTTTC. It is translated as CASSIGFGGANVLTF. This chain joins TRBV19 and TRBJ2-6; D unclear. Germline CDR1 and CDR2: LNHDA and SQIVND (reference sequence). Trimming left V 3 bases short and J 4 bases short, with 10 bases between. This CDR3 is 15 amino acids long. The variable domain in full, with the rest retrieved from reference TRBV19 and TRBJ2-6, is DGGITQSPKYLFRKEGQNVTLSCEQNLNHDAMYWYRQDPGQGLRLIYYSQIVNDFQKGDIAEGYSVSREKKESFPLTVTSAQKNPTAFYLCASSIGFGGANVLTFGAGSRLTVL.

The chain joins TRBV6-2 or TRBV6-3 to TRBJ2-7; TRBD2 is a possible D gene (6 bases). Germline values: CDR1 MNHEY, CDR2 SVGEGT. The CDR3 runs to 16 residues. Trimming stripped 0 bases from V and 4 bases from J, with 16 bases between. The CDR3 DNA is TGTGCCAGCAGTTACTCCAGACCCCCCCGGGGGTACGAGCAGTACGTC. This encodes CASSYSRPPRGYEQYV.